Here is one T cell receptor (beta chain) with its context. Antigen specificity is unknown. This sample was included in a study of shared clonotypes between healthy human individuals. Study-level results: Clonotypes shared by all four donors outscored non-shared clonotypes in generation probability.

The germline V gene encodes CDR1 MDHEN and CDR2 SYDVKM. V dropped 1 base and J dropped 0 bases, with 9 bases sitting between them. This CDR3 spans 15 amino acids. As defined, naive CD8 cells were CD45RO-negative and positively selected for CCR7, with terminally differentiated effector memory CD45RA+ cells excluded. Sequenced by immunoSEQ multiplex PCR; TCRdb stores in-frame clones only, minus some. The table lists about 2.2 million clones, under 95% of them singletons, with 1.5% to 2% in the top ten. The gene calls are TRBV28 and TRBJ1-1; D gene uncertain. The origin of this receptor is a man aged 18 to 29 in good health. Some clones in this sample may be carry-over from other donors' samples. What was sequenced was naive CD8+ T cells from PBMCs. The CDR3, as DNA: TGTGCCAGCAGTTTATTAACATATATGAACACTGAAGCTTTCTTT. Translating it yields CASSLLTYMNTEAFF.